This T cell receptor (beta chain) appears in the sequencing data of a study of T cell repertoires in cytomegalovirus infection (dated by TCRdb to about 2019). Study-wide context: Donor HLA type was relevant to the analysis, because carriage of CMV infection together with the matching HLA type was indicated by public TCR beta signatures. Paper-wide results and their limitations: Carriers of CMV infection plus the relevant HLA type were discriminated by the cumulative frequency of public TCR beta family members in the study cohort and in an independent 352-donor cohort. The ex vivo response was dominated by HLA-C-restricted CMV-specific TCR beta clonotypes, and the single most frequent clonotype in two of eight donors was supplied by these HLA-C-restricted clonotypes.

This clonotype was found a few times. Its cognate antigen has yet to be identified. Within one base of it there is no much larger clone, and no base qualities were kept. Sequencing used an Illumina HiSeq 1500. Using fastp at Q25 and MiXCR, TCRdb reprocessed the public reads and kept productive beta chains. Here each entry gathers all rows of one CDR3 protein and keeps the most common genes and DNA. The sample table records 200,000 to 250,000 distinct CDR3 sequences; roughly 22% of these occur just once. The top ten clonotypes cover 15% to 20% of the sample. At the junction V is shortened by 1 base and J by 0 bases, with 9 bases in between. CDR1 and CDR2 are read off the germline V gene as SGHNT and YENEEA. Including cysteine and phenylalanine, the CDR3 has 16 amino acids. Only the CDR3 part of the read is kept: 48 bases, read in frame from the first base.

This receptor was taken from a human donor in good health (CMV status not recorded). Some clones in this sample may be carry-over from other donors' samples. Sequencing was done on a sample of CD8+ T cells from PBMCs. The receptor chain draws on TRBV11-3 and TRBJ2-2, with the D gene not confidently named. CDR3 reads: CASSLGGYANTGELFF. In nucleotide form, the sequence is TGTGCCAGCAGCTTAGGCGGTTACGCGAACACCGGGGAGCTGTTTTTT.